The sequence of this T cell receptor beta chain was determined in a study of cytomegalovirus exposure and HLA in healthy donors (dated by TCRdb to the late 2010s). Study-wide context: According to an earlier analysis of 587 of the donors, 150 million to 200 million T cells yielded over 100 million unique TCR beta sequences and 276 Gb of sequence data. An early release covering roughly 640 HLA-typed donors comprised approximately 290 gigabases of sequencing data and 85 million or so unique TCR sequences. The genetic ancestry cluster associated with self-reported Caucasian donors included 81% of the roughly 380 genotyped donors. The aim of the study was to test whether cataloging public T cell receptors could identify signatures of past pathogen exposure. Using immunosequencing, the study profiled T cell repertoires from about 620 subjects and related those repertoires to cytomegalovirus serostatus. Along with the approximately 700-subject first cohort, a separate validation cohort of 120 different subjects was used. To predict cytomegalovirus infection status, the study combined high-throughput TCR immunosequencing, statistical association of individual TCRs with disease status, and machine learning. A later analysis re-analyzed previously published TCR beta repertoires from about 730 donors and added high-resolution HLA genotyping to study TCR occurrence patterns. In the later analysis, no new phenotypic data were used to find candidate immune exposures; instead, reliance was placed on TCR beta sequences and their occurrence across donors. In an earlier analysis of about 590 of the donors, high-throughput TCR beta sequencing was used to judge whether each TCR beta V gene segment behaved as functional or pseudogenic. Alongside the repertoire data, information on donor age, sex, ethnicity and CMV serostatus was compiled. A later genetic analysis took genome-wide SNP genotypes for about 55% of the 666 donors and used that subset as a discovery cohort. All discovery cohort repertoires had been generated on a single sequencing platform. HLA typing covered class I and class II loci at four-digit resolution. Typing coverage differed by locus: A, B, C, DRB1 and DQB1 were typed in roughly 620-630 donors, DQA1 in roughly 510, DPA1 in approximately 610, and DPB1 in 450 to 490. Roughly five DR-DQ haplotypes were treated as single units for association and clustering because of strong linkage in the cohort. Among around 400 genotyped donors of the cohort, an average of around 220,000 unique TCR beta nucleotide sequences was sequenced per donor, of which about 19% were non-productive. What the research found in general, with its limitations: The classifier was reported to diagnose cytomegalovirus status with high specificity and sensitivity in both the original and validation cohorts. In a later genetic analysis, a missense DCLRE1C variant was associated with V-gene and J-gene trimming of TCR beta chains, and the association was replicated in an independent cohort. The cohort was sequenced for TCR beta chains only, and without alpha or paired-chain data the features that could be detected were limited. In vitro tests confirmed that a few of the cytomegalovirus-associated TCR beta chains recognize cytomegalovirus antigens. For the cohort, immune exposure information was limited to CMV serostatus. According to a later analysis, parvovirus B19, influenza, CMV and Epstein-Barr virus appeared linked to several top co-occurrence clusters. A later analysis associated 15,000 or so TCR beta sequences with specific HLA alleles at a false discovery rate of 0.05. When HLA alleles, especially DR and DQ, strongly co-occurred, attributing TCR associations to individual alleles was difficult. The study listed 164 TCR beta chains as associated with cytomegalovirus. HLA typing was unavailable for some donors at each locus, so association tests used only the typed subset. A later analysis found that HLA-associated TCR beta chains were more clonally expanded and had lower generation probabilities than equally common non-associated chains. Because counts were too low, more than 15 rarely observed V segments, including chromosome 9 orphons, were excluded from the earlier analysis of 587 of the donors. According to a later analysis, TCR association rates differed among HLA loci, with DRB1 alleles showing the most associated TCRs and HLA-C alleles showing the fewest. Correlated functional status among segregating V segments might be attributable to linkage disequilibrium, but an unknown experimental factor could not be ruled out. It was suggested by the authors that the approach could potentially be generalized to other disease states and immunological phenotypes. Across donors, most TCR sequences were observed very rarely, whereas some public TCRs were present in many individuals. Broadly in line with IMGT annotations, most TCR beta V segments showed up in productive rearrangements about 87% or about 30% of the time in an earlier analysis of roughly 590 of the donors. A further reported finding was that TCR beta sequences accurately predicted the HLA-A and HLA-B alleles for most subjects in the first cohort. A later genetic analysis reported fewer N-insertions in productive TCRs among donors in an Asian-associated ancestry cluster than the approximately 700-donor mean. In a later analysis, most CMV-associated TCR beta chains were found to appear HLA-restricted, with HLA associations seemingly driven largely by CMV exposure. Sequencing depth was assumed to be roughly uniform across donors in the presence/absence analyses, though that assumption may not hold. The sequencing pipeline was judged likely to have produced a cluster of highly shared sequence variants as a technical artifact.

Receptor libraries were prepared by the immunoSEQ multiplex PCR assay. For the multiplex PCR, a mixture combining 60 forward primers for TCR Vbeta segments and 13 reverse primers for TCR Jbeta segments was used. The CDR3 region of rearranged TCR beta genes was amplified from genomic DNA with a multiplex PCR assay. On the Illumina HiSeq System, the amplified TCR beta libraries were sequenced as 87-base-pair reads. Regarding the original processing steps: A later analysis tallied some 79 million unique TCR beta chains across the 640 or so repertoires, and about 10 million of those chains were shared by two or more donors. Raw reads were error-corrected and collapsed into unique sequences by a nearest-neighbor algorithm in which closely related sequences were merged to remove PCR and sequencing errors. To assign V, D and J gene segments, CDR3 sequences were aligned to IMGT reference sequences. Each retained sequence needed at least a six-nucleotide match to both a V gene segment and a J gene segment. A rearrangement counted as productive if the CDR3 had no stop codons and remained in frame with V and J, and every other rearrangement counted as non-productive. CDR3 was defined by IMGT convention, running from the second conserved V-encoded cysteine to the conserved J-encoded phenylalanine. The earlier analysis of 450 to 750 of the donors excluded any sequence lacking an unambiguous match to a single V gene segment. An earlier analysis of 587 of the donors classified V segments as functional when productive rearrangements were above 56.7% and as segregating when the standard deviation between donors was above 5%. A statistical classification framework was built to diagnose cytomegalovirus status from the catalog of TCR beta chain sequences. V and J gene assignment, in a later analysis, came from comparing TCR nucleotide sequences with IMGT/GENE-DB human TR gene sequences. The TCRdist pipeline was used in a later analysis to assign CDR3 sequences and most-parsimonious VDJ recombination scenarios. A later analysis defined each TCR beta chain by its CDR3 amino acid sequence plus V-gene family, and excluded reads lacking a unique V-gene family. As a way to deal with suspected cross-contamination and a sequencing artifact, a later analysis dropped under 600 nucleotide sequences that were highly shared and had low generation probability. A later analysis calculated a clonal expansion index for each public chain from normalized within-repertoire ranks of inferred template counts. A later analysis computed generation probabilities with a VDJ recombination model fitted to out-of-frame rearrangements, and checked the results against IGoR. Hypergeometric tests were used in a later analysis to score TCR-TCR, TCR-HLA and TCR-CMV co-occurrence, with a repertoire-size bias correction applied to the TCR pairs. A later analysis estimated false discovery rates by permuting HLA or CMV assignments 20 times. A later analysis grouped co-occurring TCRs with DBSCAN, adding TCRdist sequence similarity when clustering within HLA-allele-positive subsets. For co-occurrence clustering, repertoires with fewer than 30,000 or more than 120,000 public chains were excluded, along with four to six repertoires with anomalous nucleotide sharing. TCRdb provides this immuneACCESS table in a form limited to in-frame rearrangements. Some clones are lacking; in checked studies, under half of them reflect an unresolved V gene, and why the rest are absent is not known. The DNA was the basis for D and trimming; V, J and clone size are from that table. The sample's records list approximately 100,000 clones. The leading ten clones occupy 0.55% to 0.65% of the sample.

The cohort consisted of hundreds of healthy bone marrow donors. Cohort members were all nominally healthy when sampled, although unrecorded immune exposures were likely present. The donor tested CMV seronegative, placing the donor among the 350 to 400 seronegative members of the cohort. A peripheral blood sample was collected from each donor, and TCR beta sequencing was performed on peripheral blood mononuclear cells. Genomic DNA was extracted from the blood cell samples with the Qiagen DNeasy Blood Extraction Kit. Note on this clone: Its antigen is still unknown.

The source material was PBMCs. This receptor was obtained from a man aged 45-65 years in good health and CMV-seronegative.

The CDR3 region reads CASSYRGTSGLDEQFF. The DNA is TGTGCCAGCAGTTACCGGGGGACTAGCGGACTTGATGAGCAGTTCTTC. The chain was built from TRBV6-5 and TRBJ2-1, with 11 bases in between that match TRBD2. The germline V gene specifies MNHEY as CDR1 and SVGAGI as CDR2. Trimming leaves V shorter by 2 bases and J shorter by 8 bases, with the junction holding 8 bases beyond the gene matches. CDR3 length: 16 amino acids, cysteine to phenylalanine. The only DNA kept is the CDR3, 48 bases in frame from the first base.